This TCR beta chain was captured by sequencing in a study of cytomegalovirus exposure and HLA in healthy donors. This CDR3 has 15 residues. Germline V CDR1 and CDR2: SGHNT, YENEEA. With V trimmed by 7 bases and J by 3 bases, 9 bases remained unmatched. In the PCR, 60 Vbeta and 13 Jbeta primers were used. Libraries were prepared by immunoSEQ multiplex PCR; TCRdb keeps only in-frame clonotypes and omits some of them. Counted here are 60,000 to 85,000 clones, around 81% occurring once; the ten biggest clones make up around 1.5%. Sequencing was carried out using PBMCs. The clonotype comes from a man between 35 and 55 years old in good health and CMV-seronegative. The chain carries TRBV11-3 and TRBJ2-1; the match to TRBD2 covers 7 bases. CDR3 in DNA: TGTGCCAGCATCTCCACGGGACTACACTACAATGAGCAGTTCTTC. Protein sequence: CASISTGLHYNEQFF.